Detailed here is one TCR beta chain. Per the original data handling: Counts of nucleated cells, estimated from reference gene primer amplification, were obtained. Sequenced by immunoSEQ multiplex PCR; TCRdb stores in-frame clones only, minus some. The D gene and trimming were derived from the DNA, and the V and J assignments and clone size from that table. The sample lists 55,000 to 75,000 clones, approximately 90% seen once, with approximately 4% in the top ten. The record originates from a study of blood T cell repertoires in COVID-19. The wider study: The samples span acute and convalescent COVID-19 from the United States, Italy and Spain.

CDR3 length equals 19 residues. Germline V gives CDR1 MDHEN, CDR2 SYDVKM. V lost 2 bases, J lost 7 bases, and 27 bases lay in between. V is TRBV28 and J is TRBJ2-1; a possible D gene is TRBD2 (6 bases). Sequences were obtained from peripheral blood. The clonotype originates from a human donor in a cohort sampled during active COVID-19. The chain's CDR3 is CASSLPGLSAGRAWNEQFF. In nucleotides, the CDR3 is TGTGCCAGCAGTTTACCCGGCTTGTCGGCGGGAAGGGCTTGGAATGAGCAGTTCTTC.